The clone carrying this TCR beta chain occurred a few times. The antigen remains unidentified. This specimen comes from a study of T cells in Graves' hyperthyroidism and ophthalmopathy. Study-wide findings and caveats: Within blood appeared most thyroid clonotypes that had expanded above 0.001.

Trimming removed 7 bases from V and 0 bases from J, with 15 bases in between. The CDR3 consists of 15 residues. Looked up from germline, CDR1 is SEHNR and CDR2 is FQNEAQ (reference sequence). Exclusion followed for patients with uncontrolled infection, other autoimmune disease, pregnancy or lactation. Orbital computed tomography, thyroid ultrasound, serum thyroxine and TRAb, and clinical symptoms together informed the diagnoses. Regions amplified from RNA transcripts were the TCR beta CDR3 regions. TCR CDR3 underwent first-round RT-PCR with the HTBI primer set. TCRdb re-called the multiplex PCR reads with MiXCR, one entry per CDR3 protein. The data hold around 400,000 distinct CDR3 sequences, with 12% to 15% observed a single time.

Material for sequencing was blood. The chain combines TRBV7-9 with TRBJ1-1; D call uncertain. The TCR originated in a woman aged 55-69 years with Graves' ophthalmopathy. CDR3 nucleotides: TGTGCCAGCACCCTAGCAGGCAGGATGAACACTGAAGCTTTCTTT. This codes for CASTLAGRMNTEAFF.